Following are 25 T cell receptor beta chains from one sample sequenced in a study of cytotoxic CD8 clonotypes in ibrutinib-treated CLL. Assay: immunoSEQ multiplex PCR; the TCRdb copy retains only in-frame clones and omits some. The data contain hundreds of thousands of clones, just over 70% of them singletons. Sample: PBMCs, taken after 12 months of ibrutinib treatment. These receptors were collected from a human donor with chronic lymphocytic leukemia.

This clone was seen more than once but under ten times. J is TRBJ2-1 and V is TRBV9; D might be TRBD2 (6 bases). The germline CDR1 and CDR2 sequences are SGDLS and YYNGEE. V was pared by 0 bases and J by 6 bases, with 10 bases between. This CDR3 comprises 14 residues. The CDR3, as DNA: TGTGCCAGCAGCGTAGACCGACTAGTCAATGAGCAGTTCTTC. Protein product: CASSVDRLVNEQFF.

The CDR3 protein is CASTGRTTPGELFF. The CDR3 DNA follows: TGTGCCAGCACGGGACGCACGACACCCGGGGAGCTGTTTTTT. The rearrangement uses TRBV5-6 and TRBJ2-2; D assignment may be TRBD1 or TRBD2 (5 bases each). This CDR3 comprises 14 residues. CDR1 is SGHDT, CDR2 YYEEEE, per germline. Trimming took 6 bases from V and 6 from J, leaving 15 bases between them.

This clone occurred a few times. CDR3 bases: TGCAGTGCCACCGACAGGGACGAGCAGTACTTC. It translates to CSATDRDEQYF. The chain recombines TRBV20-1 with TRBJ2-7, with 7 bases that match TRBD1. J gave up 5 bases and V 6 bases, and 4 bases lay outside the gene matches. CDR1 and CDR2 from the germline V gene are DFQATT and SNEGSKA (reference sequence). The CDR3 spans 11 residues.

This clone was recorded a few times. The rearrangement links TRBV19 to TRBJ1-6; D call uncertain. The germline gives CDR1 LNHDA, CDR2 SQIVND (reference sequence). With 2 bases removed from V and 9 bases from J, the gap between germline ends came to 8 bases. The CDR3 sequence is 13 residues long. The CDR3 is CASSIPRTSPLHF. The DNA for the CDR3 is TGTGCCAGTAGTATACCCAGAACTTCACCCCTCCACTTT.

This clone was observed a handful of times. The chain has TRBV28 and TRBJ1-4; 9 bases map to TRBD1. J gave up 8 bases and V 5 bases, and 12 bases lay outside the gene matches. The germline V gene encodes CDR1 MDHEN and CDR2 SYDVKM. The CDR3 is 16 amino acids. The chain's CDR3 is CASSLQGTGFDEKLFF. In DNA, the CDR3 is TGTGCCAGCAGTCTACAGGGGACAGGGTTCGACGAAAAACTGTTTTTT.

This chain's CDR3 is CASSPTTSTRTDTQYF. In nucleotides, the CDR3 is TGTGCCAGCAGCCCCACGACCTCAACTAGAACAGATACGCAGTATTTT. The rearrangement joins TRBV7-6 to TRBJ2-3; the D gene is possibly TRBD2 (5 bases). V lost 5 bases and J 3 bases, leaving 18 bases between the germline ends. The CDR3 totals 16 residues. Germline-derived CDR1 and CDR2 are SGHVS and FNYEAQ.

The chain couples TRBV7-9 to TRBJ1-5, with 7 bases lining up with TRBD1. This CDR3 spans 15 amino acids. The germline CDR1 and CDR2 sequences are SEHNR and FQNEAQ (reference sequence). The J segment lost 3 bases and the V segment lost 5 bases, leaving 7 bases of the junction unmatched. The chain's CDR3 is CASSLSGQVNQPQHF. The DNA of the CDR3 is TGTGCCAGCAGCCTTAGCGGACAGGTCAATCAGCCCCAGCATTTT. Supplemented by reference TRBV7-9 and TRBJ1-5, the full variable domain reads DTGVSQNPRHKITKRGQNVTFRCDPISEHNRLYWYRQTLGQGPEFLTYFQNEAQLEKSRLLSDRFSAERPKGSFSTLEIQRTEQGDSAMYLCASSLSGQVNQPQHFGDGTRLSIL.

The V call is TRBV28, the J call TRBJ1-1; no clear D gene. Trimming shortened V by 9 bases and J by 0 bases, and 11 bases separated the two germline ends. The CDR3 runs 13 residues. Looked up from germline, CDR1 is MDHEN and CDR2 is SYDVKM. CDR3 DNA sequence: TGTGCCAGTGCACACCGTATGAACACTGAAGCTTTCTTT. Translating gives CASAHRMNTEAFF.

The chain carries TRBV7-9 and TRBJ1-6; D unclear. With 4 bases removed from V and 9 bases from J, the gap between germline ends came to 7 bases. From germline, CDR1 is SEHNR and CDR2 FQNEAQ (reference sequence). The CDR3 loop spans 12 amino acids. This CDR3 is CASSYGGSPLHF. CDR3 nucleotides: TGTGCCAGCAGCTATGGTGGTTCACCCCTCCACTTT.

The J gene is TRBJ2-7, the V gene TRBV7-3; TRBD1 agrees at 8 bases. CDR1 and CDR2 (germline): SGHTA, FQGTGA. V shed 7 bases, J shed 6 bases, and the junction held 17 bases outside the gene matches. The CDR3 has 16 residues. This CDR3 is CASTNLGQGNICEQYF. CDR3 DNA sequence: TGTGCCAGCACTAATCTCGGACAGGGCAATATCTGCGAGCAGTACTTC.

This clone was picked up many times. This chain connects TRBV7-2 to TRBJ2-7; 9 bases line up with TRBD2. Germline V gene sequence: CDR1 SGHTA, CDR2 FQGNSA. This CDR3 spans 15 amino acids. V lost 5 bases, J lost 3 bases, and 8 bases stayed unmatched. The CDR3 sequence: CASSPAGGGSYEQYF. The DNA of the CDR3 is TGTGCCAGCAGCCCAGCGGGGGGCGGGAGCTACGAGCAGTACTTC.

CDR3 region: CASKERSSTEAFF. CDR3 DNA sequence: TGTGCCAGCAAAGAGAGGTCGAGCACTGAAGCTTTCTTT. The J gene is TRBJ1-1, the V gene TRBV28; the D is unclear. Per the germline V gene, CDR1 is MDHEN and CDR2 is SYDVKM. This CDR3 has 13 amino acids. The germline V and J ends were trimmed by 7 bases and 4 bases, with 13 bases remaining between them.

The V call is TRBV9, the J call TRBJ1-3; D might be TRBD1 (5 bases). V shed 0 bases and J shed 3 bases, with 19 bases lying between them. This CDR3 comprises 18 residues. Germline CDR1 and CDR2: SGDLS and YYNGEE. The CDR3 here is CASSVVPGGTYGGNTIYF. CDR3 coding DNA: TGTGCCAGCAGCGTAGTGCCAGGCGGGACCTACGGTGGAAACACCATATATTTT.

The V call is TRBV7-2, the J call TRBJ1-2, with D perhaps matching TRBD1 (5 bases). V was clipped by 3 bases and J by 3 bases, with 14 bases between them. CDR1 and CDR2 (germline): SGHTA, FQGNSA. The CDR3 is 15 residues long. Here the CDR3 DNA reads TGTGCCAGCAGCTTTACATGGTCGGGGGACTATGGCTACACCTTC. Protein sequence: CASSFTWSGDYGYTF.

This chain uses TRBV28 with TRBJ1-4; a weak D match, TRBD1 (5 bases). Trimming took off 2 bases at V and 6 bases at J, with 13 bases between the two ends. The CDR3 runs to 15 residues. Per germline, CDR1 MDHEN and CDR2 SYDVKM. In DNA form, the CDR3 reads TGTGCCAGCAGTTTAGGGGGGACCGCGGATGAAAAACTGTTTTTT. It is translated as CASSLGGTADEKLFF.

The CDR3 region is CASTPGTEGDTQYF. The CDR3 DNA reads as TGTGCCAGTACCCCCGGGACAGAGGGTGATACGCAGTATTTT. The V call is TRBV19, the J call TRBJ2-3; TRBD1 matches at 7 bases. The CDR3 contains 14 residues. V lost 7 bases and J lost 6; bases outside the gene matches: 10. Germline V gene lookup returns CDR1 LNHDA and CDR2 SQIVND (reference sequence).

The chain couples TRBV6-1 to TRBJ1-1; weak D call: TRBD1 (5 bases). The CDR3 has 13 amino acids. Trimming shortened V by 10 bases and J by 4 bases, and 16 bases separated the two germline ends. Per the germline V gene, CDR1 is MNHNS and CDR2 is SASEGT. The CDR3 here is CATTRAGTTEAFF. The CDR3 bases are TGTGCCACTACTCGGGCGGGGACCACTGAAGCTTTCTTT.

With regard to this clone: The sample has other DNA sequences that encode this CDR3 too. The chain recombines TRBV29-1 with TRBJ1-1, with D unresolved. This CDR3 is 11 amino acids long. V was shortened by 4 bases and J by 3 bases, with 6 bases between the two germline ends. Germline V gives CDR1 SQVTM, CDR2 ANQGSEA. CDR3 region: CSVGGYTEAFF. CDR3 coding DNA: TGCAGCGTTGGAGGGTACACTGAAGCTTTCTTT.

This chain links TRBV7-9 with TRBJ1-4; D call uncertain. Trimming shortened V by 8 bases and J by 7 bases, and 17 bases separated the two germline ends. This CDR3 region has 14 residues. The germline gives CDR1 SEHNR, CDR2 FQNEAQ (reference sequence). The DNA of the CDR3 is TGTGCCAGCTGGTCGGCAGGATGGGGTGAAAAACTGTTTTTT. Amino acids: CASWSAGWGEKLFF.

This chain uses TRBV30 with TRBJ1-6, with TRBD1 matching 7 bases. Germline-derived CDR1 and CDR2 are GTSNPN and SVGIG (reference sequence). CDR3 length equals 16 residues. V gave up 2 bases and J gave up 6 bases; unmatched junction bases: 10. The CDR3, as DNA: TGTGCCTGGAGTAGGGCGGACAGGACCTTTAATTCACCCCTCCACTTT. Protein: CAWSRADRTFNSPLHF.

The genes are TRBV7-2 and TRBJ2-7; 12 positions agree with TRBD2. The CDR3 is made up of 14 amino acids. With 4 bases clipped from V and 4 bases from J, the junction kept 2 bases outside the gene matches. Germline V CDR1 and CDR2: SGHTA, FQGNSA. Here the CDR3 reads CASSSGLAGYEQYF. For the CDR3, the DNA is TGTGCCAGCAGCTCCGGACTAGCGGGGTACGAGCAGTACTTC. The variable domain in full, completed from reference TRBV7-2 and TRBJ2-7, reads GAGVSQSPSNKVTEKGKDVELRCDPISGHTALYWYRQSLGQGLEFLIYFQGNSAPDKSGLPSDRFSAERTGGSVSTLTIQRTQQEDSAVYLCASSSGLAGYEQYFGPGTRLTVT.

The chain employs TRBV28 and TRBJ1-2, with D perhaps matching TRBD1 (5 bases). V shed 6 bases and J shed 3 bases, with 11 bases lying between them. The CDR3 extends over 13 amino acids. Germline-derived CDR1 and CDR2 are MDHEN and SYDVKM. The CDR3 protein is CASSQRGDYGYTF. DNA of the CDR3: TGTGCCAGCAGCCAAAGGGGTGACTATGGCTACACCTTC.

V is TRBV5-8 and J is TRBJ2-7, with a weak D call TRBD1 (5 bases). V was shortened by 0 bases and J by 3 bases, with 13 bases between the two germline ends. Germline CDR1 and CDR2: SGHTS and YDEGEE. The CDR3 extends over 15 amino acids. The DNA of the CDR3 is TGTGCCAGCAGCTTGGTTAGGACAAGAGACTACGAGCAGTACTTC. This gives the protein CASSLVRTRDYEQYF.

The V call is TRBV11-2, the J call TRBJ2-2, with D perhaps being TRBD1 or TRBD2 (5 bases each). This CDR3 spans 14 amino acids. CDR1 SGHAT and CDR2 FQNNGV come from the germline V gene. Trimming left V 8 bases short and J 6 bases short, with 16 bases between. CDR3 amino acids: CASGGVRGAGELFF. The CDR3 bases are TGTGCCAGCGGGGGAGTACGGGGAGCCGGGGAGCTGTTTTTT.

This clone has just a few counts. The chain uses TRBV6-5 and TRBJ1-5; D might be TRBD1 (5 bases). The CDR3 is 12 amino acids. With 8 bases removed from V and 4 bases from J, the gap between germline ends came to 9 bases. CDR1 MNHEY and CDR2 SVGAGI come from the germline V gene. CDR3: CASGTVNQPQHF. DNA for the CDR3: TGTGCCAGCGGGACGGTTAATCAGCCCCAGCATTTT.